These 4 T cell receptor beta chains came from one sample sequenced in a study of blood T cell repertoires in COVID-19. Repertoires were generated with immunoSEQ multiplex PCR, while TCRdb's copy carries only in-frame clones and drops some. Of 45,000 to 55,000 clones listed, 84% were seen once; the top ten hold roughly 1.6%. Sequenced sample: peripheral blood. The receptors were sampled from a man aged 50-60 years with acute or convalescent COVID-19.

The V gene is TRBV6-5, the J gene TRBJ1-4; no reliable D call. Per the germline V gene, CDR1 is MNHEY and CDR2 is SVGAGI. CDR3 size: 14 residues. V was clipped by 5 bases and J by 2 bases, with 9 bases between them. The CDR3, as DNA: TGTGCCAGCAGTCAAACAGACACTAATGAAAAACTGTTTTTT. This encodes CASSQTDTNEKLFF.

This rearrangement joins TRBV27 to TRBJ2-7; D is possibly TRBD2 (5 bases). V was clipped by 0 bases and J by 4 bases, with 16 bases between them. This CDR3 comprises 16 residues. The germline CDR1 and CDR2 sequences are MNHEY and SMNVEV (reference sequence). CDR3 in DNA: TGTGCCAGCAGTTTATCGTTCATCACTAGTTCTTACGAGCAGTACTTC. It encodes CASSLSFITSSYEQYF.

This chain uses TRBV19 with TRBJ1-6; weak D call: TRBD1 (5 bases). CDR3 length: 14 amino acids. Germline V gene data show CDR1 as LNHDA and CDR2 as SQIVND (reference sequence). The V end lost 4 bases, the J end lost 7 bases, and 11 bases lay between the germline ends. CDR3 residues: CASSTRDFNSPLHF. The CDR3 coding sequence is TGTGCCAGTAGTACCCGGGACTTCAATTCACCCCTCCACTTT.

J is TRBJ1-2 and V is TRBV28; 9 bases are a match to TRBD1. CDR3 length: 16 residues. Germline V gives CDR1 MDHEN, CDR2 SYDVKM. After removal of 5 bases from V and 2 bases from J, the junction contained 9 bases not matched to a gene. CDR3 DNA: TGTGCCAGCAGTCCCCGGGGGACAGGGAGGAACTATGGCTACACCTTC. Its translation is CASSPRGTGRNYGYTF.